The clone carrying this TCR beta chain has just one count. In the authors' workflow: Cell counts per sample came from amplifying reference gene primers. Libraries were prepared by immunoSEQ multiplex PCR; TCRdb keeps only in-frame clonotypes and omits some of them. Clone size and V and J calls were adopted from that table, with D and trimming inferred from the DNA. The sample contains some 310,000 clones, around 86% of which appear only once. These data come from a study of blood T cell repertoires in COVID-19. Study summary: Acute and convalescent COVID-19 specimens originated in the United States, Italy and Spain. In each case, the material was cDNA or gDNA derived from T cells, B-cell-depleted T cells, or PBMCs.

The sequenced sample consisted of peripheral blood. This sequence originates from a man aged 50 to 59 with active or convalescent COVID-19.

The CDR3 DNA sequence: TGTGCCAGCAGCGCCCTCGGACAGATTAATTCACCCCTCCACTTT. It specifies CASSALGQINSPLHF. The chain has TRBV9 and TRBJ1-6, with a tentative D call TRBD1 (6 bases). Germline CDR1 and CDR2: SGDLS and YYNGEE. V lost 3 bases and J lost 6, with 13 bases in between. The CDR3 is 15 amino acids.